The present T cell receptor beta chain was sequenced within a study of control samples from healthy donors and cancer patients. TCRdb keeps only in-frame clones here, not all; method: immunoSEQ multiplex PCR. The sample yields fewer than 90,000 clones, more than 75% seen once. The CDR3 has 15 amino acids. The germline V gene encodes CDR1 SNHLY and CDR2 FYNNEI. V lost 6 bases and J lost 6; bases outside the gene matches: 7. The chain carries TRBV2 and TRBJ2-1; TRBD1 matches 11 bases. The source material was blood. The clonotype was recovered from a man aged 50 to 60 in good health. Here the CDR3 DNA reads TGTGCCAGCAGCCCGGGACAGGGGGTGGGCAATGAGCAGTTCTTC. It is translated as CASSPGQGVGNEQFF.